Following are 14 T cell receptor beta chains from one sample sequenced in a study of metastatic and nonmetastatic thyroid tumors (dated by TCRdb to between 2020 and 2021). No treatment had been received by any patient before thyroid surgery. The library was built by means of PCR. Reads for this sample came from an Illumina HiSeq 4000. In-frame beta chains were kept once TCRdb had trimmed the public reads at Q25 with fastp and called clones with MiXCR. This sample has about 20,000 clones in its table, and 15% to 20% of those were observed once. The ten largest clones take up about 30% of the sample. The sample consisted of blood. Every receptor here comes from a female donor with papillary thyroid cancer or a benign thyroid nodule (not recorded which). Some clones in this sample may be carry-over from other donors' samples.

Comment on this clone: At the DNA level, this CDR3 is encoded by other sequences in the same sample as well. The chain uses TRBV9 and TRBJ2-5, with TRBD2 matching 10 bases. Per germline, CDR1 SGDLS and CDR2 YYNGEE. The junction had 5 bases not matched to a gene; V was cut back by 1 base and J by 2 bases. This CDR3 spans 16 amino acids. The CDR3 loop reads CASSVQAGGSQETQYF. The DNA of the CDR3 is TGTGCCAGCAGCGTACAAGCGGGGGGGTCACAAGAGACCCAGTACTTC.

The chain employs TRBV27 and TRBJ2-7; 9 positions agree with TRBD2. Germline CDR1 and CDR2: MNHEY and SMNVEV (reference sequence). The CDR3 covers 15 residues. Unmatched junction bases numbered 12, after V lost 11 bases and J lost 1 base. CDR3 protein: CAGGRGLVSSYEQYF. In DNA form, the CDR3 reads TGTGCCGGCGGGAGGGGGCTGGTAAGTTCCTACGAGCAGTACTTC.

This clone has ten or more counts. The chain couples TRBV6-2 or TRBV6-3 to TRBJ2-5, with 10 bases lining up with TRBD2. With V trimmed by 6 bases and J by 5 bases, 6 bases remained unmatched. Germline V gives CDR1 MNHEY, CDR2 SVGEGT. The CDR3 sequence is 14 residues long. This CDR3 reads CASRKAGGGETQYF. The CDR3 region has the DNA TGTGCCAGCAGGAAAGCGGGAGGGGGTGAGACCCAGTACTTC.

The sample holds many counts of this clone. The gene calls are TRBV3-1 and TRBJ2-7; D unresolved. CDR3 length: 12 residues. V was trimmed by 4 bases and J by 5 bases, leaving 9 bases between them. The germline gives CDR1 LGHDT, CDR2 YNNKEL (reference sequence). CDR3 loop: CASSLIYDEQYF. The CDR3 DNA is TGTGCCAGCAGCCTTATTTATGACGAGCAGTACTTC.

The J gene is TRBJ2-7, the V gene TRBV4-1, with 10 nucleotides matching TRBD1. CDR1 is MGHRA and CDR2 is YSYEKL in the germline V gene. V gave up 4 bases and J gave up 5 bases; unmatched junction bases: 8. The length of the CDR3 is 15 residues. CDR3 residues: CASSPAPGQGDEQYF. The DNA for the CDR3 is TGCGCCAGCAGCCCCGCCCCCGGACAGGGGGACGAGCAGTACTTC.

This clone was counted ten times or more. The gene calls are TRBV3-1 and TRBJ2-3, with 8 nucleotides matching TRBD1. CDR3 length equals 14 residues. V gave up 5 bases and J gave up 3 bases; unmatched junction bases: 4. Per the germline V gene, CDR1 is LGHDT and CDR2 is YNNKEL (reference sequence). The CDR3 sequence: CASSGTGRTDTQYF. The CDR3 DNA reads TGTGCCAGCAGCGGGACAGGCAGAACAGATACGCAGTATTTT.

V usage is TRBV5-4 and J usage is TRBJ1-2; D ambiguous. Germline assignment: CDR1 SGHNT and CDR2 YYREEE (reference sequence). Trimming took off 5 bases at V and 7 bases at J, with 9 bases between the two ends. The CDR3 contains 11 residues. This CDR3 reads CASRAACGYTF. The DNA for the CDR3 is TGTGCCAGCAGAGCGGCATGTGGCTACACCTTC.

J is TRBJ1-2 and V is TRBV7-2, with 8 bases fitting TRBD1. Germline V lookup: CDR1 SGHTA, CDR2 FQGNSA. Germline trimming cut 5 bases from V and 4 bases from J; bases unmatched to any gene: 6. The CDR3 is 14 amino acids. The chain's CDR3 is CASSVGQGTYGYTF. The CDR3, as DNA: TGTGCCAGCAGCGTAGGACAGGGCACCTATGGCTACACCTTC.

In its sample, this clone was seen many times. J is TRBJ1-1 and V is TRBV5-1; maybe TRBD1 (5 bases). Deletions cut 3 bases from V and 6 bases from J, with 15 bases between. Looked up from germline, CDR1 is SGHRS and CDR2 is YFSETQ. The CDR3 extends over 14 amino acids. The DNA for the CDR3 is TGCGCCAGCAGCTCCACGAGTGGGGGGGCTGAAGCTTTCTTT. Translation gives CASSSTSGGAEAFF.

This clone was seen many times. The V and J genes are TRBV7-2 and TRBJ2-3; D not certain. The CDR3 runs 14 residues. The ends were cut back, 5 bases at V and 1 base at J, with 10 bases in the middle. Germline V gene data show CDR1 as SGHTA and CDR2 as FQGNSA. CDR3 sequence (DNA): TGTGCCAGCAGCCCGGACCAGGGCACAGATACGCAGTATTTT. Translated, it gives CASSPDQGTDTQYF.

The chain is built from TRBV18 and TRBJ1-1; TRBD1 is a possible D gene (5 bases). In germline, CDR1 is KGHSH, CDR2 LQKENI. V shed 3 bases and J shed 8 bases, with 19 bases lying between them. The CDR3 totals 15 residues. The CDR3 region has the DNA TGTGCCAGCTCACCTGACGGGGGAGGGTTGACCGAAGCTTTCTTT. As protein: CASSPDGGGLTEAFF.

Sample share makes this clone medium-sized. The J gene is TRBJ2-7, the V gene TRBV19, with D hard to call. Germline CDR1 and CDR2: LNHDA and SQIVND (reference sequence). With 6 bases removed from V and 2 bases from J, the gap between germline ends came to 11 bases. This CDR3 region has 13 residues. The CDR3 region has the DNA TGTGCCAGTAGCGAGACTGGGGCCTACGAGCAGTACTTC. Its protein is CASSETGAYEQYF.

Note on this clone: One base away lies a much larger clone, so this may be a sequencing read error. CDR3 residues: CASSPVPPYF. The CDR3 DNA is TGTGCCAGCAGCCCAGTGCCGCCGTATTTT. V and J are TRBV7-9 and TRBJ2-3; no clear D. Germline V lookup: CDR1 SEHNR, CDR2 FQNEAQ (reference sequence). Trimming removed 5 bases at V and 14 bases at J, with 11 bases between. This CDR3 is 10 amino acids long.

This clone was counted many times. The CDR3 DNA reads TGTGCCAGCAGTGAATCTGTGAACACTGAAGCTTTCTTT. The encoded protein is CASSESVNTEAFF. V usage is TRBV2 and J usage is TRBJ1-1; unclear D gene. The CDR3 is made up of 13 amino acids. Trimming pared 2 bases from V and 0 bases from J, leaving 4 bases between. CDR1 is SNHLY and CDR2 is FYNNEI in the germline V gene.